This record looks at one T cell receptor (beta chain) sequence and its context. This sample was taken from a study of blood T cell repertoires in COVID-19. The wider study: Donors in the United States, Italy and Spain gave samples during acute or convalescent COVID-19. The cDNA or gDNA used as material had been derived from T cells, B-cell-depleted T cells, or PBMCs.

In the authors' workflow: Estimation of nucleated cell counts relied on the amplification of reference gene primers. Data came from immunoSEQ multiplex PCR; TCRdb stores just in-frame clones and leaves some out. V and J calls and clone size are those listed in that table; D and trimming were worked out from the DNA. The sample contains a few hundred thousand clones, 80% to 90% of which appear only once. Germline lookup yields CDR1 LGHDT and CDR2 YNNKEL (reference sequence). This CDR3 has 15 residues. The J segment lost 3 bases and the V segment lost 5 bases, leaving 7 bases of the junction unmatched.

The origin of this receptor is a woman in her seventies with acute or convalescent COVID-19. The sequenced material came from peripheral blood. The genes are TRBV3-1 (or the pseudogene TRBV3-2) and TRBJ2-5, with 9 bases aligning to TRBD2. CDR3 residues: CASSKAGGGEETQYF. The CDR3 DNA sequence: TGTGCCAGCAGCAAAGCGGGCGGGGGGGAAGAGACCCAGTACTTC.